This T cell receptor beta chain appears in the sequencing data of a study of blood T cell repertoires in COVID-19 (dated by TCRdb to 2019 to 2021). Broadly, across the study: Collaborator samples came from the United States, Italy and Spain and covered acute and convalescent phases of COVID-19. The material from the prospective study consisted of cDNA or gDNA derived from T cells, B-cell-depleted T cells, or PBMCs. Subjects who had been exposed to COVID-19, were actively infected with it, or had recovered from it provided the deeply sampled blood TCRbeta repertoires that made up the dataset. The sample metadata nearly always contained a de-identified subject ID, COVID-19 status, age in years and sex. Samples came from the ongoing ImmuneRACE study (first 160 participants) plus 1,254 subjects from 6 global collaborators. Where available, HLA class I and class II types were taken from metadata supplied by the sample provider and were not determined by assay-based typing. The repertoires were made available in a free public database intended to serve as a resource for research on the immune response to SARS-CoV-2. The paper as a whole reports these results and caveats: How much clinical and demographic metadata was included differed by source and by participant, and the metadata was provided uncurated.

Samples from volunteer blood donors who had recovered from COVID-19 were contributed by a second Seattle source. The collaborating institutions used their own protocols to collect whole blood in K2EDTA tubes. For TCRbeta analysis, collaborators shipped samples as frozen whole blood, isolated PBMCs, or DNA extracted from either of those sample types. TCRbeta CDR3 regions were amplified from genomic DNA by means of the immunoSEQ Assay, a bias-controlled multiplex PCR. The source study handled its data this way. The number of nucleated cells in each sample was estimated from the amplification of reference gene primers within the assay. To quantify the absolute abundance of each unique TCRbeta CDR3 rearrangement, sequence reads were collapsed and filtered. For each sample, productive Simpson clonality was calculated as the square root of Simpson's diversity index over productive rearrangements. TCRdb holds this immuneACCESS table with in-frame rearrangements only. Some clones are missing; in checked studies, unresolved V genes explain under half, and the rest has no known cause. From that table come the V and J calls and clone size; the DNA was used to work out D and trimming. The sample yields a few hundred thousand clones; approximately 84% were counted once. The top ten hold roughly 3% of the sample.

To note about this clone: Its antigen remains undetermined. No quality values exist for individual bases; no much larger clone is one base distant.

Source material: peripheral blood. The sequence derives from a woman younger than 45 who had recovered from COVID-19.

The bases are TGTGCCAGCAGCTTAGCCAGGGTCCCTAATGAAAAACTGTTTTTT. Translated, this gives CASSLARVPNEKLFF. The chain is assembled from TRBV7-9 and TRBJ1-4, with a tentative D gene TRBD1 over 5 matching bases. The CDR3, from cysteine to phenylalanine, totals 15 residues. Only the CDR3 portion is preserved as DNA: 45 bases, with reading frame beginning at the first base. The germline V gene (reference sequence) specifies SEHNR as CDR1 and FQNEAQ as CDR2. A distance of 8 bases separates the germline ends of V and J, which lose 0 bases and 3 bases respectively.